Given below is one T cell receptor beta chain in context. The antigen remains unidentified. This sample was taken from a study of T cell responses to AZD1222 COVID-19 vaccine. Study observations and caveats: Seropositive AZD1222 recipients at baseline numbered only six or seven. The donor group comprised mostly white British people and more females; the analysis possibly underestimated clonal diversity.

The assay was immunoSEQ multiplex PCR, and TCRdb's table has in-frame clones only and misses some. Of fewer than 200,000 clones listed, around 90% are singletons. The ends lost 4 bases at V and 9 bases at J; junction bases unmatched: 6. The CDR3 has 14 residues. The germline V gene has CDR1 LGHDT and CDR2 YNNKEL (reference sequence). The genes are TRBV3-1 (or the pseudogene TRBV3-2) and TRBJ1-6, with TRBD1 matching 7 bases. This clonotype was obtained from an adult in good health. The specimen comprised peripheral blood, sampled on day 0 of AZD1222 vaccination. CDR3 DNA: TGTGCCAGCAGCCTCTTACAGGGGACTTCACCCCTCCACTTT. This encodes CASSLLQGTSPLHF.